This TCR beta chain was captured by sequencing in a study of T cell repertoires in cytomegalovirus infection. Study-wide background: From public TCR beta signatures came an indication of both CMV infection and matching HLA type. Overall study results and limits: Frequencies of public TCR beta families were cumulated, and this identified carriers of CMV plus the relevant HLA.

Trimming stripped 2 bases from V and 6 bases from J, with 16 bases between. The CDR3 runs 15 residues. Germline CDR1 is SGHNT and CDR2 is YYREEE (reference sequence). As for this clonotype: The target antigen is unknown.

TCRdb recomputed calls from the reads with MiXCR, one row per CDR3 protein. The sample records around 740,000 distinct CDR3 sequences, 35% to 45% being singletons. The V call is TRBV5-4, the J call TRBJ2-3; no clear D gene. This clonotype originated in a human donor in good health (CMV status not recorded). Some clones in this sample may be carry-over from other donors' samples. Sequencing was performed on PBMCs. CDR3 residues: CASSFIFDPPDTQYF. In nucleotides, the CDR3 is TGTGCCAGCAGCTTTATCTTTGACCCCCCGGATACGCAGTATTTT. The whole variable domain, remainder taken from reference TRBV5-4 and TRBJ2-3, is ETGVTQSPTHLIKTRGQQVTLRCSSQSGHNTVSWYQQALGQGPQFIFQYYREEENGRGNFPPRFSGLQFPNYSSELNVNALELDDSALYLCASSFIFDPPDTQYFGPGTRLTVL.